The T cell receptor beta chain described here comes from a study of T cell responses to AZD1222 COVID-19 vaccine (dated by TCRdb to 2020 to 2022). Some background on the complete study: A total of 230 to 250 trial participants underwent TCR sequencing, of whom 207 received two doses of AZD1222 and about 25 received two doses of the MenACWY control vaccine. Trial participants were enrolled into age subgroups of 18-55, 56-69 and 70-plus years, which contained around 150, 28 and 57 TCR-sequenced participants, respectively. The paper as a whole reports these results and caveats: Conclusions about previously exposed vaccinees are limited because only five to seven AZD1222 recipients were SARS-CoV-2 seropositive at baseline. The 56-69-year group was small, and its depth increase did not reach significance, likely because of low power. Because no day 14 peak-response samples were available, the repertoires could be characterized only after the peak T cell response. After two AZD1222 doses, spike-specific TCR breadth and depth were significantly higher than at day 0 and than in MenACWY recipients. Reportedly, almost half of the unique spike-specific TCRs recognized epitopes lying outside the regions that are mutated in the B.1.351 and B.1.1.7 variants. The whole spike protein was spanned by vaccine-associated CD4 TCRs, and dominant responses were seen in regions 160-218 and 743-854. Participants were mostly white British, with more females than males. The authors suggested clonal diversity may have been underestimated.

The CDR3 regions of human TCRbeta chains were subjected to immunosequencing. The paper's data handling went like this. TCRs in the repertoires were matched against a reference library of SARS-CoV-2-specific TCRs that had been generated with the MIRA antigen-specificity platform. Breadth was defined as the fraction of unique TCRs that were SARS-CoV-2-associated. Depth was defined as the fraction of total T cells that were SARS-CoV-2-associated. Using the MIRA data, every spike-specific TCR was mapped to the spike region that the TCR reacted to and assigned to either a CD4 or a CD8 class. Log10-transformed breadth and depth values were compared by one-way ANOVA with Sidak's multiple comparisons tests. Not all clones reach the TCRdb copy of this immuneACCESS table, which keeps in-frame sequences only. Checked studies attribute under half of the gap to unresolved V genes and leave the rest unexplained. V, J and clone size are those of that table, while D and trimming were read from the DNA. For this sample the table gives 95,000 to 150,000 clones, of which around 89% were detected only once. The ten top clones hold 11% of the sample.

The CDR3 runs 13 amino acids, cysteine and phenylalanine included. Just CDR3 DNA is preserved here, 39 bases in frame from base 1. Trimming removed 2 bases from V and 4 bases from J, leaving 8 bases between the germline ends. From the germline V gene, CDR1 is MNHNS and CDR2 is SASEGT. This clone has more than one count but fewer than ten. Its antigen is still unknown. Per-nucleotide qualities are absent, and no much larger clonotype sits a single base away. Per the publication, the time point label means: baseline before first vaccination. In light of the paper, this sample's treatment or condition label describes: meningococcal conjugate vaccine given as trial control. The vaccinee samples were drawn from two UK trials, COV001 and COV002, one of which was a single-blind randomized controlled phase 2/3 trial testing AZD1222 (ChAdOx1 nCoV-19) in healthy adults. For TCRbeta chain sequencing, PBMC samples were collected from trial participants at day 0 and at day 28 after the second dose.

The sequence was obtained from an adult in good health. This material consisted of peripheral blood, taken on day 0 of MenACWY control vaccination. Recombination joined TRBV6-1 with TRBJ2-5; the D gene cannot be named for sure. The CDR3 loop reads CASSELLGETQYF. The sequenced DNA is TGTGCCAGCAGTGAATTACTGGGAGAGACCCAGTACTTC.